This T cell receptor (beta chain) derives from a study of cytomegalovirus exposure and HLA in healthy donors. Study outcomes and limitations: Solely CMV serostatus was available to characterize immune exposure.

A remark on this clone: Its specificity is not known.

This CDR3 has 19 amino acids. CDR1 and CDR2 (germline): MGHRA, YSYEKL. After removal of 3 bases from V and 1 base from J, the junction contained 12 bases not matched to a gene. PCR was performed using 60 Vbeta and 13 Jbeta primers. Using immunoSEQ multiplex PCR, the repertoire was profiled, and TCRdb retains in-frame clones only, with some absent. The sample carries 98,000 or so clones, 76% recorded once. The sequenced sample consisted of PBMCs. The chain recombines TRBV4-1 with TRBJ2-5, with 12 bases fitting TRBD2. This TCR was sampled from a woman between 18 and 30 years old in good health and CMV-seropositive. The CDR3 sequence: CASSHRSETSGRSQETQYF. The CDR3 nucleotides read TGCGCCAGCAGCCACCGAAGCGAGACTAGCGGGAGAAGCCAAGAGACCCAGTACTTC.